This T cell receptor (beta chain) derives from a study of T cell responses to AZD1222 COVID-19 vaccine. Trimming removed 0 bases from V and 6 bases from J, with 2 bases in between. The CDR3 totals 11 residues. Per the germline V gene, CDR1 is SGDLS and CDR2 is YYNGEE. This clone was picked up a small number of times. Its antigen is unknown. Findings of the study overall: Vaccination with two AZD1222 doses was followed by a rise in Spike-specific TCR breadth and depth. Clonal diversity was possibly underestimated, and white British individuals and females predominated among donors. Only after the peak T cell response were repertoires sampled. Among those given AZD1222, only six were seropositive at baseline.

The repertoire was sequenced with immunoSEQ multiplex PCR; TCRdb's copy has only in-frame clones and lacks some. Among approximately 110,000 clones listed, approximately 85% were seen once. V and J are TRBV9 and TRBJ2-3; D call uncertain. The sequences come from peripheral blood, collected 28 days after the second AZD1222 dose. The TCR sequence derives from an adult who received the AZD1222 COVID-19 vaccine. CDR3 protein: CASSVGDTQYF. The CDR3 DNA sequence: TGTGCCAGCAGCGTAGGGGATACGCAGTATTTT.